This T cell receptor (beta chain) stems from a study of tumor and adjacent non-tumor tissue in lung cancer. The CDR3 loop spans 16 amino acids. Germline values: CDR1 LGHNA, CDR2 YSLEER. TCRbeta libraries were built with three rounds of nested PCR, modified from ARM-PCR. One entry per CDR3 protein results from TCRdb running MiXCR on the multiplex PCR reads. The table lists 70,000 to 90,000 distinct CDR3 sequences, roughly 80% of them singletons, with about 47% in the top ten. No cell sorting was done before RNA was extracted from the tissue. More than 3 cm separated this lung sample from the edge of the tumor. This clonotype was recorded once. The junction and the germline gene differ at one end; a read error may be behind it.

The receptor was derived from a man in his fifties or sixties with non-small cell lung cancer. The chain carries TRBV4-3 and TRBJ1-4; maybe TRBD1 (5 bases). The specimen sequenced was distant non-tumor lung tissue. CDR3 amino acids: CASSQGKGIRNEKLSF. The CDR3 DNA follows: TGCGCCAGCAGCCAAGGGAAGGGGATCAGGAATGAAAAACTGTCTTTT.